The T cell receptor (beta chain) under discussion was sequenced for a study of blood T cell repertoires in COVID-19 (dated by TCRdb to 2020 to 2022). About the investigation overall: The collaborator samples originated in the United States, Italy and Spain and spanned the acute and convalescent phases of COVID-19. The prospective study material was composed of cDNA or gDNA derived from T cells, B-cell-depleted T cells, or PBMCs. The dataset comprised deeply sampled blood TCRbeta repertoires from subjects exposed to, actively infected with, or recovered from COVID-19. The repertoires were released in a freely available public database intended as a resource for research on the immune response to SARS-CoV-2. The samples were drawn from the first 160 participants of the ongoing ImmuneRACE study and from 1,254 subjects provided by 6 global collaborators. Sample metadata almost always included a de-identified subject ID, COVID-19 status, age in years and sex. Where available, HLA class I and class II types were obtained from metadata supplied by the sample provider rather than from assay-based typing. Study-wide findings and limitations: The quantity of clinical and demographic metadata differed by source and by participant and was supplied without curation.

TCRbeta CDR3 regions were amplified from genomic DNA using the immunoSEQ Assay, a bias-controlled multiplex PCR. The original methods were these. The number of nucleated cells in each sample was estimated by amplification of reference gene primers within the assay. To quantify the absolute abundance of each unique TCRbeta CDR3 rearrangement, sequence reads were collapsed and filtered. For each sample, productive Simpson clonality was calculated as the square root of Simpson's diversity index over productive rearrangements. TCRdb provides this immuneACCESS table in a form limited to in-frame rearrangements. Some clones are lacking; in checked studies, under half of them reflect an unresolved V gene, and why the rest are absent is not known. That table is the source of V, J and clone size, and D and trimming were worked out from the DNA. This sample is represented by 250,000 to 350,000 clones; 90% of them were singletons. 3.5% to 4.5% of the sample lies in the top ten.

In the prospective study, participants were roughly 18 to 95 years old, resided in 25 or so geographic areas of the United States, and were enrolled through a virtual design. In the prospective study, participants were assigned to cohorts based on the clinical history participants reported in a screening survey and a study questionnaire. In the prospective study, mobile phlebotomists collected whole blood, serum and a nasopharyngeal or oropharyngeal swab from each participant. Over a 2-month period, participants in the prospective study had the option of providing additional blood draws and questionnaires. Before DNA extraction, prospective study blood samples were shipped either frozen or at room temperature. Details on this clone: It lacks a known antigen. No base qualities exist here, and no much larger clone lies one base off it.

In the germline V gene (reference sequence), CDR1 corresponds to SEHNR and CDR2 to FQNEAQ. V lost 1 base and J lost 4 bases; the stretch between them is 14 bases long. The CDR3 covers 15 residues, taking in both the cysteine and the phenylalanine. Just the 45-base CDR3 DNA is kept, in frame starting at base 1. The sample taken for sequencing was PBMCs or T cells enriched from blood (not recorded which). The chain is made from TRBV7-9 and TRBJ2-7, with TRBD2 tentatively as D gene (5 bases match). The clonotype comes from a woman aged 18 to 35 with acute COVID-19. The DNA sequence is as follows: TGTGCCAGCAGCTTAGAATACGAGGGTCTATACGAGCAGTACTTC. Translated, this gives CASSLEYEGLYEQYF.